The 6 T cell receptor beta chains given below trace back to one sample, sequenced in a study of blood T cells in healthy people across ages. The authors ran a second PCR of roughly 6 to 12 cycles using a sample-barcoded 5' primer and a J-beta primer mix. One entry per CDR3 protein results from TCRdb running MiXCR on the 5' RACE reads. The table records more than 1,400,000 distinct CDR3 sequences, roughly 45% of them present only once. Specimen: blood. All receptors derive from a woman aged 18-30 years in good health.

This sequence joins TRBV7-2 and TRBJ2-5, with TRBD2 identical over 8 bases. V dropped 3 bases and J dropped 11; count of bases not matched to a gene: 14. Germline CDR1 reads SGHTA; CDR2 reads FQGNSA. This CDR3 spans 15 amino acids. In nucleotides, the CDR3 is TGTGCCAGCAGCTTGCCGAGCGGGCGGGGGGTGGAGCAGTACTTC. Its protein product is CASSLPSGRGVEQYF.

The CDR3 DNA is TGTGCCAGCAGCCAAGAGGAGGACTTATGGGAGACGCAGTATTTT. It specifies CASSQEEDLWETQYF. The chain has TRBV3-1 and TRBJ2-3; maybe TRBD2 (5 bases). The CDR3 runs to 15 residues. CDR1 LGHDT and CDR2 YNNKEL come from the germline V gene (reference sequence). V was clipped by 0 bases and J by 9 bases, with 16 bases between them.

The V and J genes are TRBV2 and TRBJ2-1, with D uncertain. Per germline, CDR1 SNHLY and CDR2 FYNNEI. The CDR3 is 11 residues long. The ends were cut back, 4 bases at V and 9 bases at J, with 7 bases in the middle. The CDR3, as DNA: TGTGCCAGCAGTGGACGGGCTGAGCAGTTCTTC. Amino acids: CASSGRAEQFF.

This clonotype has just a few counts. The V and J genes are TRBV9 and TRBJ1-1; D perhaps matches TRBD1 (5 bases). Germline CDR1 is SGDLS and CDR2 is YYNGEE. The CDR3 consists of 12 residues. Trimming removed 3 bases at V and 6 bases at J, with 9 bases between. The CDR3: CASSGTGPEAFF. Written as DNA, the CDR3 is TGTGCCAGCAGCGGTACAGGACCTGAAGCTTTCTTT.

This chain joins TRBV5-4 and TRBJ2-5; TRBD2 matches at 16 bases. This CDR3 contains 18 residues. From germline, CDR1 is SGHNT and CDR2 YYREEE (reference sequence). V lost 3 bases and J lost 1; bases outside the gene matches: 6. The CDR3 DNA sequence: TGTGCCAGCAGCTATGGGACTAGCGGGGGGGCAGGCCAAGAGACCCAGTACTTC. Its translation is CASSYGTSGGAGQETQYF.

The CDR3: CASRDNEKLFF. The DNA for the CDR3 is TGTGCCAGCAGGGATAATGAAAAACTGTTTTTT. The chain joins TRBV6-5 to TRBJ1-4; no clear D. The germline V and J ends were trimmed by 6 bases and 4 bases, with 3 bases remaining between them. CDR1 and CDR2 (germline): MNHEY, SVGAGI. The CDR3 extends over 11 amino acids.